The TCR beta chain under discussion was sequenced for a study of identical twins. The germline CDR1 and CDR2 sequences are KGHSH and LQKENI. The length of the CDR3 is 13 residues. Trimming took 8 bases from V and 5 from J, leaving 15 bases between them. Overall study results and limits: Out-of-frame beta chain sequences displayed weaker excess sharing between twins.

TCRdb called the 5' RACE reads again in MiXCR, with one record for every CDR3 protein. This sample has about 460,000 distinct CDR3 sequences; 13% to 15% occur once, and the top ten carry more than 0.5%. Comments on this clonotype: Its antigen remains unidentified.

This same sample was also part of a study on yellow fever vaccine responses in identical twins.

Material: CD4+ T cells sorted from blood. The genes are TRBV18 and TRBJ2-5; D uncertain. The TCR comes from a young woman in good health. The CDR3 DNA is TGTGCCAGCCAACTGACTTTCGGTGAGACCCAGTACTTC. It encodes CASQLTFGETQYF. The whole variable domain, remainder taken from reference TRBV18 and TRBJ2-5, is NAGVMQNPRHLVRRRGQEARLRCSPMKGHSHVYWYRQLPEEGLKFMVYLQKENIIDESGMPKERFSAEFPKEGPSILRIQQVVRGDSAAYFCASQLTFGETQYFGPGTRLLVL.